One T cell receptor (beta chain) is described in this entry. At least ten counts were recorded for this clonotype. Its specific antigen is unknown. No base quality information exists; no much larger clone differs at one position. TCR beta CDR3 regions were amplified from RNA transcripts for repertoire sequencing. The first round was an RT-PCR using HTBI primers with the Qiagen OneStep RT-PCR kit, and this first round was followed by a second-round multiplex PCR, then size selection and purification. Libraries were sequenced paired-end with 100 bp reads on an Illumina HiSeq2000. Processing in the source paper ran as follows. SOAPnuke was used to process the reads, removing any read that contained adapters or uncalled bases, had a mean Phred below 15, or lacked an exact match to the constant primer or identifier. High-quality paired reads were merged with COPE v1.2.5. Unique nucleotide sequences were defined as clonotypes and aligned to IMGT TRB V, D and J references using MiTCR v1.1. Analysis was restricted to V-J combinations with a frequency above 0.0001, which covered just over 98% of repertoires. For each V-J combination, a TCR clonal expansion and chaos score was defined as F50 clonal expansion divided by the chaos observed in the TCRdist matrix. Features were reduced by Welch's t-statistics and random forest to over 10 V-J combinations, which fed a naive Bayes classifier. Thyroid-blood repertoire similarity was quantified with the Morisita-Horn index. The public sequencing data were trimmed at Q25 with fastp and processed into clonotypes with MiXCR by TCRdb, which kept only in-frame beta chains. Each record represents a unique CDR3 protein, reported with the most common genes and DNA among its rows. The authors' filters were not applied to this entry. The table for this sample lists about 400,000 distinct CDR3 sequences; approximately 20% of them were counted only once. The top ten clonotypes cover 1.5% to 2% of the sample.

The data originate from a study of Graves' ophthalmopathy and Graves' hyperthyroidism (dated by TCRdb to 2016 to 2019). Concerning the study at large: Peripheral blood was collected at initial diagnosis, prior to any treatment. The 95 to 100 discovery patients were randomly divided into training and test sets at a 7:3 ratio. In total, approximately 130 blood samples were TCR-sequenced: fewer than 50 ophthalmopathy, under 85 hyperthyroidism and some 17 hyperthyroidism-to-ophthalmopathy patients. In a handful of hyperthyroidism patients, the T-cell repertoires found in thyroid tissue were compared with those found in blood. To tell Graves' ophthalmopathy apart from Graves' hyperthyroidism, and to predict which patients would progress to ophthalmopathy, the study relied on TCR beta repertoire signatures. To explore V-J signatures that distinguish ophthalmopathy from hyperthyroidism, a discovery set of under 110 patients was enrolled, made up of around 40 with ophthalmopathy and some 56 with stable hyperthyroidism. After sampling, hyperthyroidism patients received methimazole starting at 30 mg daily, and ophthalmopathy patients received high-dose intravenous methylprednisolone. For independent validation, a separate cohort was made up of about 18 hyperthyroidism patients plus 17 patients who later progressed from hyperthyroidism to ophthalmopathy. The full study reports these points: In validation, the model predicted ophthalmopathy progression with about 70% sensitivity and roughly 72% specificity; 12 predicted patients were CT-confirmed with GO in a median of approximately 6.5 months. In cross-validation, the 13-signature model distinguished ophthalmopathy from stable hyperthyroidism with 87.88% sensitivity and roughly 84% specificity, while in the test set the corresponding values were about 80% and 75%. Among expanded thyroid clonotypes with frequency above 0.001, most also showed up in blood, which suggests that blood repertoires may reflect the thyroid immune response. Sample size was not statistically predetermined, and group allocation was not concealed from the investigators.

The CDR3 measures 15 amino acids from cysteine to phenylalanine. The sequence is cut down to CDR3 DNA, 45 bases in frame from base 1. The junction carries 13 bases between V and J, which are trimmed by 3 bases and 2 bases respectively. The germline V gene sets CDR1 to KGHDR and CDR2 to SFDVKD. Patients with ophthalmopathy had moderately to severely active disease, with a Clinical Activity Score of 3 or more, a NOSPECS grade of 4 or more, and a disease duration of less than 3 months. Anyone with other autoimmune diseases, uncontrolled infections, pregnancy or lactation was excluded from the study. Clinical symptoms, serum thyroxine, TRAb, thyroid ultrasound and orbital computed tomography were used for diagnosis. Using Ficoll-Paque density gradient centrifugation, PBMCs were isolated from about 10 ml of fresh peripheral blood. Total RNA was extracted using Trizol reagent, and RNA quality was checked on an Agilent 2100 Bioanalyzer.

The sequenced sample consisted of peripheral blood. The receptor was derived from a woman aged 18-29 years with Graves' ophthalmopathy. Donor details come from another sample of the same person, matched by shared clones. This chain is built from TRBV24-1 and TRBJ2-7; the D gene remains uncertain. CDR3 protein: CATSDGTTATYEQYF. The nucleotide sequence reads TGTGCCACCAGTGATGGAACTACCGCTACCTACGAGCAGTACTTC.